The 20 T cell receptor beta chains listed next were all sequenced from one sample in a study of identifying expanded T cells in peripheral blood (dated by TCRdb to about 2019). The library came from the immunoSEQ multiplex PCR assay. The table was pulled from immuneACCESS by TCRdb, which kept in-frame rearrangements only. Such tables lose some clones; where checked, under half of the loss comes from unresolved V genes, and the rest has no known cause. Present in this sample are roughly 100,000 clones, around 89% of which were seen just once. In total, the top ten clones hold 15% to 20% of the sample. Sequencing was carried out using blood. These receptors originate from a person aged 18 to 70 in good health.

The rearrangement uses TRBV20-1 and TRBJ1-2; D is uncertain. CDR1 and CDR2 (germline): DFQATT, SNEGSKA (reference sequence). V lost 3 bases to trimming and J lost 1 base, with 3 bases between them. The CDR3 totals 11 residues. CDR3 nucleotide sequence: TGCAGTGCTAGGAGTAACTATGGCTACACCTTC. Encoded protein: CSARSNYGYTF.

V is TRBV2 and J is TRBJ2-3; TRBD2 matches 13 bases. The CDR3 loop spans 17 amino acids. Germline trimming cut 6 bases from V and 0 bases from J; bases unmatched to any gene: 6. Per germline, CDR1 SNHLY and CDR2 FYNNEI. CDR3 bases: TGTGCCAGCAGCCGACTAGCGGGGGGTCCTAGCACAGATACGCAGTATTTT. Translated, it gives CASSRLAGGPSTDTQYF.

V and J are TRBV5-4 and TRBJ2-1, with 12 bases aligning to TRBD2. J gave up 5 bases and V 3 bases, and 3 bases lay outside the gene matches. CDR3 length: 15 amino acids. Germline V CDR1 and CDR2: SGHNT, YYREEE (reference sequence). The CDR3 DNA follows: TGTGCCAGCAGCTCTAGCGGGGGGGCGCACAATGAGCAGTTCTTC. Translating it yields CASSSSGGAHNEQFF.

This clone was detected once. The chain combines TRBV27 with TRBJ2-3; 9 bases are shared with TRBD1. The CDR3 extends over 19 amino acids. Looked up from germline, CDR1 is MNHEY and CDR2 is SMNVEV (reference sequence). Trimming at V came to 5 bases and at J to 1 base, leaving 16 bases not matched to a gene. The CDR3 protein is CASSLIHPGQGTGTDTQYF. The DNA of the CDR3 is TGTGCCAGCAGTCTCATCCACCCGGGACAGGGAACGGGCACAGATACGCAGTATTTT.

The chain recombines TRBV7-2 with TRBJ2-5; no reliable D call. Germline CDR1 and CDR2: SGHTA and FQGNSA. The V end lost 7 bases, the J end lost 1 base, and 10 bases lay between the germline ends. The CDR3 has 13 amino acids. CDR3 residues: CASTQRIQETQYF. CDR3 sequence (DNA): TGTGCCAGCACACAGAGGATCCAAGAGACCCAGTACTTC.

The chain joins TRBV27 to TRBJ1-2, with D unresolved. The V and J ends lost 2 bases and 1 base respectively, with 11 bases between them. The CDR3 runs to 15 residues. Germline CDR1 MNHEY, CDR2 SMNVEV (reference sequence). CDR3 nucleotide sequence: TGTGCCAGCAGTTTAAGAGGCAGTGTTAACTATGGCTACACCTTC. It encodes CASSLRGSVNYGYTF.

The chain joins TRBV7-2 to TRBJ2-3, with a weak D call TRBD2 (6 bases). The germline V and J ends were trimmed by 0 bases and 5 bases, with 9 bases remaining between them. Germline V CDR1 and CDR2: SGHTA, FQGNSA. The CDR3 sequence is 14 residues long. The CDR3 sequence is CASSLAGGLDTQYF. The CDR3 bases are TGTGCCAGCAGCTTAGCGGGGGGATTAGATACGCAGTATTTT.

The rearrangement joins TRBV6-1 to TRBJ1-1; possible D gene TRBD1, 5 bases. CDR3 length: 16 amino acids. V was clipped by 4 bases and J by 1 base, with 16 bases between them. Germline lookup yields CDR1 MNHNS and CDR2 SASEGT. CDR3 nucleotide sequence: TGTGCCAGCAGTGGGGGGTGGTTGGGGAAGAACACTGAAGCTTTCTTT. It codes for CASSGGWLGKNTEAFF.

The V and J genes are TRBV2 and TRBJ2-3; D tentatively reads TRBD1 or TRBD2 (5 bases each). V shed 10 bases and J shed 1 base, with 15 bases lying between them. The CDR3 contains 14 residues. The germline CDR1 and CDR2 sequences are SNHLY and FYNNEI. The CDR3 reads CATSEGHRTDTQYF. The DNA of the CDR3 is TGTGCCACCTCCGAGGGGCACCGCACAGATACGCAGTATTTT.

The chain has TRBV27 and TRBJ2-1; D call uncertain. There are 14 residues in the CDR3. V was cut by 4 bases and J by 0 bases, with 7 bases left in between. From germline, CDR1 is MNHEY and CDR2 SMNVEV (reference sequence). This CDR3 is CASSSRGSYNEQFF. DNA for the CDR3: TGTGCCAGCAGTTCCCGCGGCTCCTACAATGAGCAGTTCTTC.

The chain joins TRBV2 to TRBJ1-1; no reliable D call. The CDR3 has 14 residues. Trimming took 6 bases from V and 1 from J, leaving 12 bases between them. CDR1 and CDR2 (germline): SNHLY, FYNNEI. For the CDR3, the DNA is TGTGCCAGCAGGGCAGAGATTGCGAACACTGAAGCTTTCTTT. This sequence encodes CASRAEIANTEAFF.

The chain is built from TRBV13 and TRBJ2-7, with D perhaps matching TRBD2 (6 bases). CDR1 and CDR2 (germline): PRHDT, FYEKMQ (reference sequence). The V and J ends lost 4 bases and 6 bases respectively, with 16 bases between them. This CDR3 is built from 14 residues. The CDR3 coding sequence is TGTGCCAGCAGCTCGGGACTCGGCGGGCCCGAGCAGTACTTC. This encodes CASSSGLGGPEQYF.

The CDR3, as DNA: TGTGCCAGCAGCCAAGTCCCCGCTCAAGGCGAGCAGTACTTC. Translating it yields CASSQVPAQGEQYF. The chain recombines TRBV6-1 with TRBJ2-7; the D is unclear. The CDR3 covers 14 residues. The germline V gene encodes CDR1 MNHNS and CDR2 SASEGT. V lost 6 bases and J 6 bases, leaving 18 bases between the germline ends.

The rearrangement links TRBV5-1 to TRBJ2-2, with 7 bases matching TRBD1. Unmatched junction bases numbered 5, after V lost 4 bases and J lost 2 bases. Germline CDR1 is SGHRS and CDR2 is YFSETQ. The CDR3 has 15 amino acids. DNA for the CDR3: TGCGCCAGCAGCGTCGGGACAGCAAACACCGGGGAGCTGTTTTTT. This gives the protein CASSVGTANTGELFF.

Comments on this clone: Relative to the germline gene, one junction end is altered; a read error may explain this. J is TRBJ1-2 and V is TRBV7-8, with TRBD1 as a possible D gene (5 bases). The CDR3 contains 11 residues. The germline V gene has CDR1 SGHVS and CDR2 FQNEAQ. The CDR3, as DNA: TGTGCCAGCAGCTTACAGGGCCCAGCATCCTTC. This encodes CASSLQGPASF.

V and J are TRBV18 and TRBJ1-1; tentative D call: TRBD1 (6 bases). Germline CDR1 and CDR2: KGHSH and LQKENI. V was clipped by 8 bases and J by 5 bases, with 18 bases between them. The CDR3 is 14 amino acids. The CDR3 loop is CASPDRFSGTEAFF. The DNA of the CDR3 is TGTGCCAGCCCGGACAGATTTAGCGGGACTGAAGCTTTCTTT.

V and J are TRBV10-1 and TRBJ2-3, with 10 bases aligning to TRBD2. V was clipped by 0 bases and J by 3 bases; unmatched bases: 9. The V gene's germline CDR1 is WNHNN and CDR2 SYGVQD (reference sequence). The CDR3 totals 18 residues. Written as DNA, the CDR3 is TGCGCCAGCAGTGAGTCGGCGGCTAGCGGGGGAAGTACAGATACGCAGTATTTT. As protein: CASSESAASGGSTDTQYF.

As DNA, the CDR3 is TGTGCCAGCAGCTCGTCATTGGGGGTGCGGTACGAGCAGTACTTC. Translated, it gives CASSSSLGVRYEQYF. The chain employs TRBV11-2 and TRBJ2-7; D may be TRBD1 or TRBD2 (5 bases each). CDR1 and CDR2 from the germline V gene are SGHAT and FQNNGV. V gave up 4 bases and J gave up 4 bases, with 17 bases separating them. The CDR3 is 15 amino acids. The complete variable domain, with remaining parts taken from reference TRBV11-2 and TRBJ2-7, reads EAGVAQSPRYKIIEKRQSVAFWCNPISGHATLYWYQQILGQGPKLLIQFQNNGVVDDSQLPKDRFSAERLKGVDSTLKIQPAKLEDSAVYLCASSSSLGVRYEQYFGPGTRLTVT.

V and J are TRBV2 and TRBJ2-5; either TRBD1 or TRBD2 may supply D (6 bases each). V was pared by 10 bases and J by 7 bases, with 22 bases between. The CDR3 contains 14 residues. Germline CDR1 is SNHLY and CDR2 is FYNNEI. Here the CDR3 reads CAIQPSRGLGTQYF. For the CDR3, the DNA is TGTGCCATCCAGCCCTCTCGGGGGCTAGGGACCCAGTACTTC.

The chain combines TRBV19 with TRBJ1-2; 10 bases line up with TRBD1. The CDR3 consists of 14 residues. J was trimmed by 8 bases and V by 5 bases; bases with no gene match: 8. Germline CDR1 and CDR2: LNHDA and SQIVND (reference sequence). CDR3 sequence (DNA): TGTGCCAGTAGTGTGGGACAGGGGCCAGAAGGCTACACCTTC. Encoded protein: CASSVGQGPEGYTF.